This T cell receptor (beta chain) emerged from a study of blood T cells in healthy people across ages. The sample holds a few counts of this clonotype. Alongside a J-beta primer mix, a sample-barcoded 5' primer served in a second PCR lasting roughly 6 to 11 cycles. TCRdb recomputed calls from the 5' RACE reads with MiXCR, one row per CDR3 protein. The profile shows about 1.8 million distinct CDR3 sequences, approximately 50% of them singletons. V shed 4 bases, J shed 8 bases, and the junction held 8 bases outside the gene matches. Germline values: CDR1 MGHRA, CDR2 YSYEKL. This CDR3 is built from 14 residues.

The J gene is TRBJ2-3, the V gene TRBV4-1; 8 nucleotides align to TRBD1. The sample taken for sequencing was blood. This sequence was found in a woman aged 40 to 55 in good health. This chain's CDR3 is CASSPRTGSRTQYF. In DNA form, the CDR3 reads TGCGCCAGCAGCCCCCGGACAGGGAGCCGTACGCAGTATTTT.